This record concerns one T cell receptor (beta chain) sequence. The data were obtained in a study of blood T cell repertoires in COVID-19. As processed by the authors: Amplification with reference gene primers provided the estimates of nucleated cell counts. Data came from immunoSEQ multiplex PCR; TCRdb stores just in-frame clones and leaves some out. V and J calls and clone size are given by that table; D and trimming were obtained from the DNA. The sample shows about 400,000 clones, around 86% of them seen only once. With 5 bases removed from V and 2 bases from J, the gap between germline ends came to 5 bases. The CDR3 is 12 amino acids. Germline values: CDR1 LGHDT, CDR2 YNNKEL (reference sequence).

The TCR sequence derives from a human donor in a cohort sampled during active COVID-19. The sequenced sample was peripheral blood. The rearrangement joins TRBV3-1 (or the pseudogene TRBV3-2) to TRBJ2-3; no clear D. CDR3 amino acids: CASSIHTDTQYF. The CDR3 DNA is TGTGCCAGCAGCATCCACACAGATACGCAGTATTTT.